This TCR beta chain was identified during a study of T-cell memory formation after mild COVID-19. Study-wide background: Among the donors, TCR clusters were largely specific to each donor.

Amplification by 5'RACE using constant-segment primers produced TCR alpha and TCR beta cDNA libraries that carried sample barcodes and UMIs. TCRdb independently ran MiXCR on the 5' RACE reads; one entry per CDR3 protein. The sample yields 340,000 or so distinct CDR3 sequences, approximately 12% seen once. Findings and limits, study-wide: CD4+ contracting clones were found mainly in CM and EM, and CD8+ ones in EMRA. Confirmation of SARS-CoV-2 specificity was lacking for second-wave clones peaking day 37.

This clonotype was observed a few times. The antigen is unknown. The origin of this receptor is a man aged 18 to 30 who had mild COVID-19 (a few samples of this study predate the infection). Cell type and time point are not known. The sample consisted of PBMCs or a T cell subset sorted from them (not recorded which).

The CDR3 here is CATSDTSGGPSSYNEQFF. In DNA form, the CDR3 reads TGTGCCACCAGTGATACTAGCGGGGGGCCCAGCTCCTACAATGAGCAGTTCTTC. The J gene is TRBJ2-1, the V gene TRBV24-1, with 12 bases identical to TRBD2. The V gene's germline CDR1 is KGHDR and CDR2 SFDVKD. The CDR3 loop spans 18 amino acids. Losses at the gene ends were 3 bases for V and 0 bases for J; bases not matched to a gene: 5.